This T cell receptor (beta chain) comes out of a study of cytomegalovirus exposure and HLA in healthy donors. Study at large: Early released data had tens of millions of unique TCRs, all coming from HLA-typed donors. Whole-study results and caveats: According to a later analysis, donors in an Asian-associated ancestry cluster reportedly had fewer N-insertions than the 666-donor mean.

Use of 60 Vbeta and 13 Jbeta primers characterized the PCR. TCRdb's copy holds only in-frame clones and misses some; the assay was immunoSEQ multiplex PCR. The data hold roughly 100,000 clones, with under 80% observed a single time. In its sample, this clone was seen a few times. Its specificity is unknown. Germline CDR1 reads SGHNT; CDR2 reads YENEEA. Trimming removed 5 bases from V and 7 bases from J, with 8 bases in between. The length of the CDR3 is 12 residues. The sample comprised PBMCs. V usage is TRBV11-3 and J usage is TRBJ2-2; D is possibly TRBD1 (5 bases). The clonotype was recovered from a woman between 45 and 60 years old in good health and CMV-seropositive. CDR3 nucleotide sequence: TGTGCCAGCAGCCCCCAGGGCGGGGAGCTGTTTTTT. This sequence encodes CASSPQGGELFF. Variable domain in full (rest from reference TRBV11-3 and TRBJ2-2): EAGVVQSPRYKIIEKKQPVAFWCNPISGHNTLYWYLQNLGQGPELLIRYENEEAVDDSQLPKDRFSAERLKGVDSTLKIQPAELGDSAVYLCASSPQGGELFFGEGSRLTVL.